Listed below are T cell receptor beta chains from one sample, sequenced in a study of T cell responses to AZD1222 COVID-19 vaccine. The repertoire was sequenced with immunoSEQ multiplex PCR; TCRdb's copy has only in-frame clones and lacks some. The top ten clones hold approximately 22% of a sample with 100,000 to 130,000 clones, around 91% of them seen once. The source was peripheral blood, collected on day 0 of AZD1222 vaccination. These receptors came from an adult in good health. CDR3s include the opening cysteine and the closing phenylalanine or tryptophan. D genes are given only for firm matches. Clone size is not always given. Where it is, it says once, few, many or a class for expanded clones.

j_gene | v_gene | d_gene | abundance | CDR3aa | CDR3nt
TRBJ2-7 | TRBV6-4 | - | - | CASTGVDYEQYF | TGTGCCAGCACAGGGGTCGATTACGAGCAGTACTTC
TRBJ2-3 | TRBV13 | TRBD2 | - | CASSLGAGATTDTQYF | TGTGCCAGCAGCTTAGGAGCGGGGGCCACCACAGATACGCAGTATTTT
TRBJ1-5 | TRBV6-2/TRBV6-3 | - | - | CASSGTENQPQHF | TGTGCCAGCAGTGGGACCGAGAATCAACCCCAGCATTTT
TRBJ2-5 | TRBV7-8 | - | - | CASSPIRAQEAQYF | TGTGCCAGCAGCCCCATAAGGGCTCAGGAGGCCCAGTACTTC
TRBJ2-1 | TRBV5-1 | - | once | CASSLAPGAMEQFF | TGCGCCAGCAGCTTGGCCCCTGGTGCGATGGAGCAGTTCTTC
TRBJ1-2 | TRBV6-5 | TRBD1 | - | CATVQGARGYTF | TGTGCCACCGTACAGGGGGCGCGTGGCTACACCTTC
TRBJ2-1 | TRBV7-2 | TRBD2 | - | CASSLSGGAPNEQFF | TGTGCCAGCAGCCTTAGCGGGGGGGCCCCCAATGAGCAGTTCTTC
TRBJ2-3 | TRBV7-2 | TRBD2 | - | CASSRNRGGADTQYF | TGTGCCAGCAGCCGCAACCGGGGGGGAGCAGATACGCAGTATTTT
TRBJ2-7 | TRBV5-6 | - | - | CASTLYARQTYEQYF | TGTGCCAGCACCCTGTATGCCAGGCAAACCTACGAGCAGTACTTC
TRBJ2-5 | TRBV9 | TRBD1 | - | CASSVVDRGTQYF | TGTGCCAGCAGCGTAGTCGACAGGGGGACCCAGTACTTC
TRBJ2-7 | TRBV15 | - | - | CATSRAMDSYEQYF | TGTGCCACCAGCAGAGCGATGGACTCCTACGAGCAGTACTTC
TRBJ1-2 | TRBV5-1 | - | - | CASSPGMGNYGYTF | TGCGCCAGCAGCCCGGGTATGGGGAACTATGGCTACACCTTC
TRBJ1-6 | TRBV5-6 | TRBD1 | - | CASSTTGGWNSPLHF | TGTGCCAGCAGCACCACAGGGGGCTGGAATTCACCCCTCCACTTT
TRBJ1-2 | TRBV27 | - | - | CASRPDYTGGSNYGYTF | TGTGCCAGCAGGCCAGATTACACCGGGGGCTCTAACTATGGCTACACCTTC
TRBJ2-7 | TRBV10-1 | - | - | CASSEYGQRNEQYF | TGCGCCAGCAGTGAGTACGGGCAAAGGAACGAGCAGTACTTC
TRBJ1-2 | TRBV12-3/TRBV12-4 | TRBD1 | - | CASSLAQGAGYTF | TGTGCCAGCAGTTTGGCGCAGGGGGCTGGCTACACCTTC
TRBJ1-3 | TRBV6-5 | TRBD1 | - | CASRQTGGNTIYF | TGTGCCAGCAGACAGACAGGGGGAAACACCATATATTTT
TRBJ2-7 | TRBV11-1 | TRBD1 | - | CASGQGNSYEQYF | TGTGCGTCGGGACAGGGGAACTCCTACGAGCAGTACTTC
TRBJ2-1 | TRBV10-1 | - | - | CASSESGGGSNEQFF | TGCGCCAGCAGTGAGTCTGGAGGAGGGTCCAATGAGCAGTTCTTC
TRBJ1-5 | TRBV19 | - | - | CASRILGGLFRSNQPQHF | TGTGCCAGTAGGATACTCGGGGGACTCTTTAGGAGCAATCAGCCCCAGCATTTT
TRBJ1-2 | TRBV13 | - | - | CASSFSGRNGYTF | TGTGCCAGCAGCTTTTCAGGGAGGAATGGCTACACCTTC
TRBJ2-3 | TRBV9 | - | - | CASSVKGTFEPDTQYF | TGTGCCAGCAGCGTAAAGGGGACATTTGAACCAGATACGCAGTATTTT
TRBJ2-5 | TRBV27 | - | - | CASSLGLAGSEETQYF | TGTGCCAGCAGTTTGGGTTTGGCGGGGAGCGAAGAGACCCAGTACTTC
TRBJ2-5 | TRBV3-1/TRBV3-2 | - | once | CASSQDSRGQPMQETQYF | TGTGCCAGCAGCCAAGATAGTCGGGGCCAGCCTATGCAAGAGACCCAGTACTTC
TRBJ1-3 | TRBV15 | - | - | CATSGSQGSGNTIYF | TGTGCCACCAGCGGATCTCAGGGATCTGGAAACACCATATATTTT
TRBJ2-7 | TRBV5-7 | - | - | CASSLAYEQYF | TGTGCCAGCAGCTTGGCCTACGAGCAGTACTTC
TRBJ1-1 | TRBV30 | - | - | CAWSPRVGSNTEAFF | TGTGCCTGGAGTCCTAGGGTGGGATCGAACACTGAAGCTTTCTTT
TRBJ1-6 | TRBV6-5 | - | - | CASRHPWEGSSPLHF | TGTGCCAGCAGACACCCCTGGGAGGGCAGTTCACCCCTCCACTTT
TRBJ1-2 | TRBV5-4 | - | - | CASSYPSVGGYTF | TGTGCCAGCAGCTACCCTTCGGTGGGTGGCTACACCTTC
TRBJ1-2 | TRBV27 | - | - | CASSLSSRAEYGYTF | TGTGCCAGCAGTTTATCTAGCAGGGCTGAATATGGCTACACCTTC
TRBJ1-5 | TRBV19 | - | - | CASRGWFGSGQPQHF | TGTGCCAGTAGGGGTTGGTTTGGTTCGGGGCAGCCCCAGCATTTT
TRBJ2-7 | TRBV9 | - | - | CASSVGQGAYEQYF | TGTGCCAGCAGCGTAGGCCAGGGAGCCTACGAGCAGTACTTC
TRBJ1-2 | TRBV5-5 | TRBD1 | few | CASSSMTGIRSDGYTF | TGTGCCAGCAGCTCGATGACAGGGATCCGGAGTGATGGCTACACCTTC
TRBJ2-1 | TRBV5-1 | - | few | CASRGTSSYNEQFF | TGCGCCAGTAGGGGGACAAGCTCCTACAATGAGCAGTTCTTC
TRBJ1-2 | TRBV12-5 | - | - | CASGLVQEGYGYTF | TGTGCTAGTGGTTTGGTACAGGAAGGCTATGGCTACACCTTC
TRBJ1-6 | TRBV6-1 | - | - | CASSEARGGNSPLHF | TGTGCCAGCAGTGAAGCGAGGGGGGGGAATTCACCCCTCCACTTT
TRBJ1-5 | TRBV4-1 | - | - | CASSQGTIDQPQHF | TGCGCCAGCAGCCAAGGGACCATTGATCAGCCCCAGCATTTT
TRBJ1-6 | TRBV27 | TRBD1 | - | CASAGTGISPLHF | TGTGCCAGCGCCGGGACAGGGATCTCACCCCTCCACTTT
TRBJ2-5 | TRBV6-2/TRBV6-3 | - | - | CASSRVRGVQETQYF | TGTGCCAGCAGCCGCGTCCGAGGGGTCCAAGAGACCCAGTACTTC
TRBJ1-1 | TRBV5-6 | TRBD1 | - | CASSLMGQAFMNTEAFF | TGTGCCAGCAGCTTGATGGGACAGGCATTCATGAACACTGAAGCTTTCTTT
TRBJ1-5 | TRBV6-1 | - | - | CASSEGRVSSQPQHF | TGTGCCAGCAGTGAGGGCAGGGTCTCCAGTCAGCCCCAGCATTTT
TRBJ2-1 | TRBV27 | - | - | CASSRGQYNEQFF | TGTGCCAGCAGTCGCGGACAGTACAATGAGCAGTTCTTC
TRBJ1-1 | TRBV5-1 | - | - | CASSLTRGNTEAFF | TGCGCCAGCAGCTTGACCCGGGGGAACACTGAAGCTTTCTTT
TRBJ1-4 | TRBV6-5 | - | - | CASSLEGINEKLFF | TGTGCCAGCAGTTTAGAAGGGATCAATGAAAAACTGTTTTTT
TRBJ2-7 | TRBV6-5 | - | - | CASKILPTTYEQYF | TGTGCCAGCAAGATACTCCCTACGACCTACGAGCAGTACTTC
TRBJ1-2 | TRBV6-5 | - | - | CASSSAPPHGYTF | TGTGCCAGCAGTAGCGCACCTCCCCATGGCTACACCTTC
TRBJ2-1 | TRBV9 | - | - | CASSVRPVAAQNNEQFF | TGTGCCAGCAGCGTCCGTCCGGTAGCGGCACAAAACAATGAGCAGTTCTTC
TRBJ2-5 | TRBV4-3 | TRBD1 | - | CASSQGNGQGETQYF | TGCGCCAGCAGCCAAGGGAATGGACAGGGGGAGACCCAGTACTTC
TRBJ1-4 | TRBV7-7 | TRBD1 | - | CASSRDRETELFF | TGTGCCAGCAGCAGGGACAGGGAAACGGAACTGTTTTTT
TRBJ2-7 | TRBV7-6 | TRBD1 | - | CASSSGTGQSGEQYF | TGTGCCAGCAGCTCCGGGACAGGGCAATCGGGTGAGCAGTACTTC
TRBJ1-6 | TRBV11-2 | - | - | CASSLATNSPLHF | TGTGCCAGCAGCTTGGCCACTAATTCACCCCTCCACTTT
TRBJ1-1 | TRBV13 | TRBD1 | - | CASSRTGGTEAFF | TGTGCCAGCAGCCGGACAGGGGGAACTGAAGCTTTCTTT
TRBJ1-1 | TRBV15 | - | - | CATSRNTGANTEAFF | TGTGCCACCAGCAGGAACACAGGTGCGAACACTGAAGCTTTCTTT
TRBJ2-1 | TRBV7-8 | - | - | CASSSDQGAHNEQFF | TGTGCCAGCAGCTCGGACCAAGGTGCCCACAATGAGCAGTTCTTC
TRBJ1-6 | TRBV11-2 | - | - | CASSLEMVSPLHF | TGTGCCAGCAGCTTAGAAATGGTCTCACCCCTCCACTTT
TRBJ2-5 | TRBV3-1/TRBV3-2 | TRBD1 | - | CASSQDFRLGQGAETQYF | TGTGCCAGCAGCCAAGATTTTCGGTTGGGACAGGGGGCCGAGACCCAGTACTTC
TRBJ2-1 | TRBV10-3 | - | once | CAIRAGSGLSYNEQFF | TGTGCCATCAGGGCAGGGTCGGGTCTCTCCTACAATGAGCAGTTCTTC